These 10 T cell receptor beta chains came from one sample sequenced in a study of CD4 T cells in relation to SARS-CoV-2 and coronaviruses. For these TCRs, the target antigens are not known. Here immunoSEQ multiplex PCR was the method, and the copy in TCRdb shows in-frame clones only, minus some. Among some 40,000 clones listed, over 75% were seen once. Specimen: memory CD4+ T cells from PBMCs, cultured in vitro. These receptor sequences come from an adult with COVID-19.

A few counts support this clone. The chain has TRBV27 and TRBJ2-3; D is unresolved. CDR3 length: 13 amino acids. In germline, CDR1 is MNHEY, CDR2 SMNVEV (reference sequence). The germline V and J ends were trimmed by 3 bases and 2 bases, with 6 bases remaining between them. The CDR3 nucleotides read TGTGCCAGCAGTTTGGTTGACACAGATACGCAGTATTTT. This sequence encodes CASSLVDTDTQYF.

The chain recombines TRBV29-1 with TRBJ2-7; 7 bases are shared with TRBD1. Germline trimming cut 6 bases from V and 1 base from J; bases unmatched to any gene: 6. This CDR3 contains 13 residues. CDR1 is SQVTM, CDR2 ANQGSEA, per germline. The chain's CDR3 is CSVLGTVSYEQYF. The CDR3, as DNA: TGCAGCGTACTCGGGACAGTATCCTACGAGCAGTACTTC.

This sequence joins TRBV28 and TRBJ2-7, with 7 bases identical to TRBD2. V lost 8 bases to trimming and J lost 0 bases; unmatched junction nucleotides: 7. Germline CDR1 reads MDHEN; CDR2 reads SYDVKM. The CDR3 contains 14 residues. As DNA, the CDR3 is TGTGCCAGCCATGGGACGGGAGGCTCCTACGAGCAGTACTTC. Its translation: CASHGTGGSYEQYF. Filled out from reference TRBV28 and TRBJ2-7, the complete variable domain reads DVKVTQSSRYLVKRTGEKVFLECVQDMDHENMFWYRQDPGLGLRLIYFSYDVKMKEKGDIPEGYSVSREKKERFSLILESASTNQTSMYLCASHGTGGSYEQYFGPGTRLTVT.

The V gene is TRBV5-4, the J gene TRBJ2-3; D assignment may be TRBD1 or TRBD2 (5 bases each). CDR3 size: 14 residues. V dropped 4 bases and J dropped 0 bases, with 9 bases sitting between them. Germline V gene lookup returns CDR1 SGHNT and CDR2 YYREEE (reference sequence). The chain's CDR3 is CASSIWDSTDTQYF. The CDR3 region has the DNA TGTGCCAGCAGCATCTGGGACAGCACAGATACGCAGTATTTT.

The sample holds a few counts of this clone. The rearrangement uses TRBV4-1 and TRBJ2-3, with D unresolved. This CDR3 comprises 17 residues. The V end was cut by 1 base, the J end by 4 bases, with 18 bases between. The germline CDR1 and CDR2 sequences are MGHRA and YSYEKL. In nucleotides, the CDR3 is TGCGCCAGCAGCCAAGTTGGGTTTCATTGGGGTCCAGATACGCAGTATTTT. Its protein product is CASSQVGFHWGPDTQYF.

This sequence joins TRBV28 and TRBJ1-2; D gene uncertain. Germline lookup yields CDR1 MDHEN and CDR2 SYDVKM. V was clipped by 6 bases and J by 0 bases, with 17 bases between them. CDR3 length equals 16 residues. The CDR3 DNA follows: TGTGCCAGCAGAGGGTACAGATTGTTAGCTAACTATGGCTACACCTTC. As protein: CASRGYRLLANYGYTF.

The CDR3 spells CASNVAGGPFSTGELFF. CDR3 nucleotide sequence: TGTGCCAGTAATGTGGCGGGAGGGCCTTTTTCCACCGGGGAGCTGTTTTTT. The rearrangement links TRBV19 to TRBJ2-2; TRBD2 aligns across 9 bases. Germline-derived CDR1 and CDR2 are LNHDA and SQIVND (reference sequence). The CDR3 spans 17 residues. The V gene end was trimmed by 7 bases and the J gene end by 4 bases; junction bases not matched to a gene: 13.

The chain joins TRBV7-2 to TRBJ2-1, with 7 bases aligning to TRBD2. This CDR3 is built from 15 residues. Trimming took 5 bases from V and 9 from J; bases not matched to a gene: 13. In germline, CDR1 is SGHTA, CDR2 FQGNSA. CDR3 amino acids: CASSLYLRREVEQFF. In DNA, the CDR3 is TGTGCCAGCAGCCTTTATCTCCGACGGGAGGTTGAGCAGTTCTTC.

The chain couples TRBV5-1 to TRBJ1-4; D might be TRBD1 (6 bases). Deletions cut 5 bases from V and 2 bases from J, with 13 bases between. The CDR3 covers 15 residues. Germline V CDR1 and CDR2: SGHRS, YFSETQ. Here the CDR3 reads CASRRTGRTNEKLFF. DNA for the CDR3: TGCGCCAGCAGACGAACAGGGAGGACTAATGAAAAACTGTTTTTT.

This clone was picked up one time. The J gene is TRBJ2-1, the V gene TRBV12-5; maybe TRBD1 (6 bases). V shed 4 bases and J shed 6 bases, with 10 bases lying between them. The CDR3 loop spans 13 amino acids. From germline, CDR1 is LGHNT and CDR2 FRNRAP. CDR3 DNA sequence: TGTGCTAGTGGTTCAGGGGAGCTCAATGAGCAGTTCTTC. Encoded protein: CASGSGELNEQFF.